The next 27 T cell receptor beta chains were all read from a single sample in a study of blood T cell repertoires in COVID-19. Measured with immunoSEQ multiplex PCR; TCRdb has only the in-frame clones, and not every one. Among hundreds of thousands of clones listed, roughly 84% were seen once. The specimen was PBMCs or T cells enriched from blood (not recorded which). The receptors derive from a woman aged 25-40 years who had recovered from COVID-19.

V is TRBV5-4 and J is TRBJ2-7; 7 bases map to TRBD1. This CDR3 has 13 amino acids. Germline CDR1 reads SGHNT; CDR2 reads YYREEE (reference sequence). V gave up 6 bases and J gave up 3 bases; unmatched junction bases: 6. The CDR3 loop reads CASTAAGGYEQYF. The CDR3, as DNA: TGTGCCAGCACCGCCGCAGGGGGCTACGAGCAGTACTTC. The full variable domain, with the rest looked up from reference TRBV5-4 and TRBJ2-7, is ETGVTQSPTHLIKTRGQQVTLRCSSQSGHNTVSWYQQALGQGPQFIFQYYREEENGRGNFPPRFSGLQFPNYSSELNVNALELDDSALYLCASTAAGGYEQYFGPGTRLTVT.

This chain joins TRBV12-1 and TRBJ1-2; TRBD1, the table's D call, lacks a check against the DNA. TRBV12-1 is marked as a pseudogene. The CDR3 has 20 amino acids. CDR3 protein: CASSFLGLGTGGTRNYGYTF. For the CDR3, the DNA is TGTGCCAGCAGCTTTTTGGGGCTGGGGACAGGGGGGACTCGTAACTATGGCTACACCTTC.

This chain connects TRBV5-5 to TRBJ2-3; 7 nucleotides agree with TRBD1. The CDR3 consists of 15 residues. Germline V lookup: CDR1 SGHKS, CDR2 YYEKEE (reference sequence). V shed 7 bases and J 0 bases; nucleotides not matched to a gene: 8. The CDR3 loop is CASGGQAFSTDTQYF. In DNA form, the CDR3 reads TGTGCCAGCGGAGGACAGGCCTTTAGCACAGATACGCAGTATTTT.

The chain is built from TRBV5-6 and TRBJ1-5; the D gene is possibly TRBD1 (5 bases). Germline V lookup: CDR1 SGHDT, CDR2 YYEEEE. The V and J ends lost 4 bases and 9 bases respectively, with 17 bases between them. This CDR3 spans 14 amino acids. Written as DNA, the CDR3 is TGTGCCAGCAGCATGTTGGAGGGTGGGGGGCCCCAGCATTTT. Encoded protein: CASSMLEGGGPQHF.

V gene TRBV6-5 combines with J gene TRBJ1-3, with 7 bases aligning to TRBD1. This CDR3 region has 14 residues. Germline V gene data show CDR1 as MNHEY and CDR2 as SVGAGI. The junction had 2 bases not matched to a gene; V was cut back by 6 bases and J by 0 bases. The CDR3 DNA reads TGTGCCAGCAGCCGGGACAGCTCTGGAAACACCATATATTTT. This sequence encodes CASSRDSSGNTIYF.

This chain joins TRBV2 and TRBJ1-1, with D possibly being TRBD1 (6 bases). The CDR3 extends over 13 amino acids. V was shortened by 6 bases and J by 2 bases, with 10 bases between the two germline ends. Germline V CDR1 and CDR2: SNHLY, FYNNEI. In DNA, the CDR3 is TGTGCCAGCAGGATACAGGGAAACACTGAAGCTTTCTTT. Translated: CASRIQGNTEAFF.

The rearrangement joins TRBV3-1 (or the pseudogene TRBV3-2) to TRBJ2-3; D may be TRBD1 (6 bases). Deletions cut 5 bases from V and 0 bases from J, with 15 bases between. CDR1 and CDR2 from the germline V gene are LGHDT and YNNKEL (reference sequence). The CDR3 spans 16 residues. CDR3 DNA sequence: TGTGCCAGCAGCTATCCGGGACACAAAAGCACAGATACGCAGTATTTT. It translates to CASSYPGHKSTDTQYF.

The CDR3 loop is CASSLGPEAHQPQHF. In nucleotides, the CDR3 is TGTGCCAGCAGCTTAGGCCCAGAGGCCCATCAGCCCCAGCATTTT. This chain links TRBV11-2 with TRBJ1-5, with no clear D. This CDR3 contains 15 residues. The V gene lost 1 base and the J gene lost 5 bases, with 12 bases spanning the gap. Germline V CDR1 and CDR2: SGHAT, FQNNGV.

The rearrangement joins TRBV11-3 to TRBJ2-7; possibly TRBD1 for D (5 bases). The CDR3 spans 13 residues. Germline CDR1 is SGHNT and CDR2 is YENEEA. The germline V and J ends were trimmed by 1 base and 6 bases, with 10 bases remaining between them. The CDR3 coding sequence is TGTGCCAGCAGCTTAGTCGGTGGGGCCGAGCAGTACTTC. Translated: CASSLVGGAEQYF.

Here the CDR3 reads CASSQDLGGNYGYTF. The DNA of the CDR3 is TGTGCCAGCAGCCAAGATTTGGGGGGTAACTATGGCTACACCTTC. The gene calls are TRBV4-2 and TRBJ1-2, with D possibly TRBD1 on 5 matching bases. Germline V CDR1 and CDR2: LGHNA, YNFKEQ. The CDR3 sequence is 15 residues long. V was pared by 0 bases and J by 1 base, with 9 bases between.

This chain links TRBV7-2 with TRBJ2-5; 10 bases line up with TRBD1. In germline, CDR1 is SGHTA, CDR2 FQGNSA. This CDR3 has 17 residues. Losses at the gene ends were 1 base for V and 5 bases for J; bases not matched to a gene: 10. CDR3 amino acids: CASSLGGTGDGRETQYF. CDR3 bases: TGTGCCAGCAGCTTAGGAGGGACAGGGGATGGACGCGAGACCCAGTACTTC.

V is TRBV5-1 and J is TRBJ2-2; D is unresolved. V lost 0 bases, J lost 0 bases, and 6 bases lay in between. Germline assignment: CDR1 SGHRS and CDR2 YFSETQ. The CDR3 contains 15 residues. The CDR3 DNA reads as TGCGCCAGCAGCTTGGGTTCGGCGAACACCGGGGAGCTGTTTTTT. It codes for CASSLGSANTGELFF.

This chain uses TRBV30 with TRBJ2-7; TRBD1 might be the D (6 bases). This CDR3 region has 12 residues. V was clipped by 2 bases and J by 3 bases, with 8 bases between them. CDR1 and CDR2 (germline): GTSNPN, SVGIG (reference sequence). In DNA, the CDR3 is TGTGCCTGGAGTTCACAGGGCTACGAGCAGTACTTC. Translated, it gives CAWSSQGYEQYF. Full variable domain (rest looked up from reference TRBV30 and TRBJ2-7): SQTIHQWPATLVQPVGSPLSLECTVEGTSNPNLYWYRQAAGRGLQLLFYSVGIGQISSEVPQNLSASRPQDRQFILSSKKLLLSDSGFYLCAWSSQGYEQYFGPGTRLTVT.

The chain joins TRBV28 to TRBJ1-5; D unresolved. Deletions cut 1 base from V and 3 bases from J, with 13 bases between. Germline loops: CDR1 MDHEN, CDR2 SYDVKM. CDR3 size: 16 residues. The CDR3, as DNA: TGTGCCAGCAGTTTATCGGCAGGTGTAGACAATCAGCCCCAGCATTTT. The encoded protein is CASSLSAGVDNQPQHF.

This chain connects TRBV12-3 or TRBV12-4 to TRBJ1-1, with D unresolved. The CDR3 consists of 12 residues. Trimming took 3 bases from V and 5 from J, leaving 7 bases between them. This chain's CDR3 is CASSFRRTEAFF. CDR3 nucleotides: TGTGCCAGCAGTTTTAGGAGGACTGAAGCTTTCTTT.

At least ten counts were recorded for this clone. The chain joins TRBV28 to TRBJ1-2; TRBD1 matches at 9 bases. The CDR3 is 16 amino acids. Trimming at V came to 6 bases and at J to 3 bases, leaving 11 bases not matched to a gene. CDR1 and CDR2 (germline): MDHEN, SYDVKM. CDR3: CASRTTGGGKDYGYTF. CDR3 bases: TGTGCCAGCAGGACTACAGGGGGCGGGAAGGACTATGGCTACACCTTC.

This chain links TRBV19 with TRBJ1-6; D ambiguous. V was clipped by 9 bases and J by 5 bases, with 11 bases between them. Germline V lookup: CDR1 LNHDA, CDR2 SQIVND (reference sequence). The CDR3 is made up of 13 amino acids. DNA for the CDR3: TGTGCCAGCGGAACAGTCGATAATTCACCCCTCCACTTT. Translation gives CASGTVDNSPLHF. The full variable domain, completed using reference TRBV19 and TRBJ1-6, is DGGITQSPKYLFRKEGQNVTLSCEQNLNHDAMYWYRQDPGQGLRLIYYSQIVNDFQKGDIAEGYSVSREKKESFPLTVTSAQKNPTAFYLCASGTVDNSPLHFGNGTRLTVT.

This rearrangement joins TRBV11-2 to TRBJ2-3, with 10 bases that match TRBD1. This CDR3 region has 16 residues. Unmatched junction bases numbered 5, after V lost 1 base and J lost 4 bases. CDR1 is SGHAT and CDR2 is FQNNGV in the germline V gene. The CDR3 sequence: CASSLGPGQGSDTQYF. The CDR3 region has the DNA TGTGCCAGCAGCTTAGGTCCGGGACAGGGGTCAGATACGCAGTATTTT.

The CDR3 DNA is TGTGCCAGTAGTACTGGAGGCGGGGCAGATACGCAGTATTTT. It yields the protein CASSTGGGADTQYF. The V and J genes are TRBV19 and TRBJ2-3; a possible D gene is TRBD2 (6 bases). V was clipped by 4 bases and J by 4 bases, with 12 bases between them. The CDR3 spans 14 residues. Germline V gene lookup returns CDR1 LNHDA and CDR2 SQIVND (reference sequence).

In its sample, this clone was seen a few times. This chain links TRBV5-6 with TRBJ1-1; perhaps TRBD1 as D (5 bases). The CDR3 is 13 residues long. Germline lookup yields CDR1 SGHDT and CDR2 YYEEEE. Deletions cut 3 bases from V and 13 bases from J, with 19 bases between. This chain's CDR3 is CASSSPVQGSVFF. The CDR3 DNA is TGTGCCAGCAGCTCCCCGGTCCAGGGTTCAGTTTTCTTT.

The chain carries TRBV5-1 and TRBJ2-7, with TRBD1 as a possible D gene (5 bases). In germline, CDR1 is SGHRS, CDR2 YFSETQ. The CDR3 has 15 residues. V lost 1 base to trimming and J lost 3 bases, with 14 bases between them. The CDR3 is CASSLKGWHSYEQYF. The CDR3, as DNA: TGCGCCAGCAGCTTGAAGGGGTGGCACAGCTACGAGCAGTACTTC.

The chain joins TRBV30 to TRBJ1-4, with D tentatively TRBD1 (5 bases). CDR3 length: 15 residues. The germline CDR1 and CDR2 sequences are GTSNPN and SVGIG (reference sequence). Deletions cut 3 bases from V and 0 bases from J, with 11 bases between. The CDR3 here is CAWSEGTSTNEKLFF. Here the CDR3 DNA reads TGTGCCTGGAGCGAAGGGACTTCAACTAATGAAAAACTGTTTTTT.

The V call is TRBV7-8, the J call TRBJ2-3; D perhaps matches TRBD1 (5 bases). V was pared by 7 bases and J by 6 bases, with 14 bases between. Per germline, CDR1 SGHVS and CDR2 FQNEAQ. This CDR3 spans 13 amino acids. For the CDR3, the DNA is TGTGCCAGCACCAAACAGGTGGGCGATACGCAGTATTTT. Its translation is CASTKQVGDTQYF.

The J gene is TRBJ1-2, the V gene TRBV7-2; D not resolved. The CDR3 loop spans 15 amino acids. The V gene lost 0 bases and the J gene lost 2 bases, with 10 bases spanning the gap. Looked up from germline, CDR1 is SGHTA and CDR2 is FQGNSA. The CDR3, as DNA: TGTGCCAGCAGCTTAGCGGGCCTTGCCAACTATGGCTACACCTTC. This translates into CASSLAGLANYGYTF.

In DNA form, the CDR3 reads TGTGCCAGCAGCCCGTCGGGAGCGGGGGGGCAAGAGACCCAGTACTTC. As protein: CASSPSGAGGQETQYF. V and J are TRBV9 and TRBJ2-5, with 10 positions matching TRBD2. The trim removed 4 bases at V and 2 bases at J, leaving 8 bases unmatched. The CDR3 has 16 residues. The germline gives CDR1 SGDLS, CDR2 YYNGEE.

The CDR3 coding sequence is TGTGCCAGTAGTATGGGGACAGGGGCGAGCTATGGCTACACCTTC. It codes for CASSMGTGASYGYTF. V is TRBV19 and J is TRBJ1-2; the match to TRBD1 covers 10 bases. Germline V lookup: CDR1 LNHDA, CDR2 SQIVND (reference sequence). The CDR3 spans 15 residues. Unmatched junction bases numbered 5, after V lost 3 bases and J lost 4 bases.

The chain joins TRBV4-1 to TRBJ2-3; D is ambiguous. Trimming removed 0 bases from V and 6 bases from J, with 16 bases in between. Germline CDR1 MGHRA, CDR2 YSYEKL. The CDR3 loop spans 16 amino acids. CDR3 sequence reads: CASSQDLLPSTDTQYF. In nucleotides, the CDR3 is TGCGCCAGCAGCCAAGACTTATTACCGTCTACTGATACGCAGTATTTT.